The clone carrying this T cell receptor (beta chain) is a singleton in its sample. This entry comes from a study of OX40 agonist ivuxolimab in advanced cancers. Study context: Every patient in dose escalation had hepatocellular carcinoma, melanoma, renal cell or head and neck cancer. Males comprised approximately 81% of the group, whose mean age was roughly 64 years (range roughly 23 to 80). Prior checkpoint blockade (anti-PD-1, anti-PD-L1 or anti-CTLA-4) was permitted; approximately 40% had it.

Profiling relied on immunoSEQ multiplex PCR, and the TCRdb table lists in-frame clones only, not all of them. The sample includes about 70,000 clones, approximately 86% seen only once; the top ten take 2.5% to 3%. V was clipped by 6 bases and J by 2 bases, with 15 bases between them. Germline CDR1 is SGHRS and CDR2 is YFSETQ. This CDR3 has 15 residues. Enrollment shut out patients with autoimmune disease history or systemic immunosuppression. This clonotype originated in an adult with an advanced solid tumor such as melanoma, head and neck, liver or kidney cancer. The chain recombines TRBV5-1 with TRBJ2-1; TRBD1 might be the D (6 bases). Sequences were derived from CD4+ or CD8+ T cells sorted from blood, sampled in a trial of the OX40 agonist ivuxolimab. DNA for the CDR3: TGCGCCAGCACCCTAGACAGGCAGGCCTACAATGAGCAGTTCTTC. This encodes CASTLDRQAYNEQFF.